The clone carrying this T cell receptor beta chain was observed many times. These data originate in a study of T cell repertoires in cytomegalovirus infection. Germline CDR1 and CDR2: KGHDR and SFDVKD. The J segment lost 1 base and the V segment lost 2 bases, leaving 6 bases of the junction unmatched. This CDR3 has 18 residues. TCRdb re-called the reads through MiXCR, storing one row per CDR3 protein. Among 500,000 to 600,000 distinct CDR3 sequences listed, 15% to 20% were seen once. The clonotype comes from a human donor in good health (CMV status not recorded). Some clones in this sample may be carry-over from other donors' samples. The J gene is TRBJ2-1, the V gene TRBV24-1; 11 bases line up with TRBD2. Input material: CD8+ T cells from PBMCs. The CDR3 loop reads CATSDSGLAAASYNEQFF. The CDR3 coding sequence is TGTGCCACCAGTGATTCGGGACTAGCGGCCGCTTCCTACAATGAGCAGTTCTTC.